This TCR beta chain comes out of a study of STAT3 mutations in large granular lymphocyte leukemia. Broader study findings: At least one immunodominant TCR beta clonotype appeared in every T-cell large granular lymphocyte leukemia patient.

Germline lookup yields CDR1 MNHEY and CDR2 SMNVEV (reference sequence). The CDR3 extends over 13 amino acids. Trimming took 6 bases from V and 7 from J, leaving 16 bases between them. TCRdb's copy holds only in-frame clones and misses some; the assay was immunoSEQ multiplex PCR. The sample lists about 1,800 clones, 29% seen once, with about 70% in the top ten. By share of the sample, this clone is large. No antigen is known for it. The clonotype originates from a male patient aged 45-60 years with T-cell large granular lymphocyte leukemia. Some clones in this sample may be carry-over from other donors' samples. The chain employs TRBV27 and TRBJ2-7, with D possibly matching TRBD2 (6 bases). The sample taken for sequencing was peripheral blood mononuclear cells. This CDR3 is CASSPTSAGEQYF. The CDR3, as DNA: TGTGCCAGCAGCCCGACTAGTGCGGGGGAGCAGTACTTC.